A single T cell receptor (beta chain) is shown here with its context. Per the original methods: Researchers report that nucleated cell counts were estimated from reference gene primer amplification. Profiled with immunoSEQ multiplex PCR; TCRdb holds only in-frame clones, not every one. V, J and clone size were drawn from that table, and D and trimming were deduced from the DNA. The data hold around 250,000 clones, with about 87% observed a single time. This CDR3 comprises 14 residues. Trimming shortened V by 9 bases and J by 7 bases, and 21 bases separated the two germline ends. The V gene's germline CDR1 is MDHEN and CDR2 SYDVKM. These data belong to a study of blood T cell repertoires in COVID-19. The overall study: There were acute and convalescent COVID-19 samples, and they came from the United States, Italy and Spain. The cDNA or gDNA used as material had been derived from T cells, B-cell-depleted T cells, or PBMCs.

Cohorts were determined from participant-reported clinical history. Sequencing was performed on PBMCs or T cells enriched from blood (not recorded which). This TCR derives from a woman aged 45 to 65 who had recovered from COVID-19. The V gene is TRBV28, the J gene TRBJ1-2; the D is unclear. The CDR3 protein is CASYGGRTLSGYTF. The CDR3 bases are TGTGCCAGTTACGGCGGGCGGACTCTCTCTGGCTACACCTTC.